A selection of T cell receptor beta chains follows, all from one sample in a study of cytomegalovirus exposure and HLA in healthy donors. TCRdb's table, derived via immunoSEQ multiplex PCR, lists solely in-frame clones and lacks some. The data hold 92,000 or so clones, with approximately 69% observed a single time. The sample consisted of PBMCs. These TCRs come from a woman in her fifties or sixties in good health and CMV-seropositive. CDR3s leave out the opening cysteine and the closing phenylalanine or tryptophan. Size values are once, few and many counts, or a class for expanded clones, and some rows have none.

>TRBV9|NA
ASSHPSSGNTGELF
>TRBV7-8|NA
ASSFLAGGETQY
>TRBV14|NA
ASRKDRESGNTIY
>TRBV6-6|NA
ASSPSSNQPQH
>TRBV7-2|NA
ASSPTSGAPTEAF
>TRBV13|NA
ASSLHTSGGATDTQY
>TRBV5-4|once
ASSLEQGFFYEQY
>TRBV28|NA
ASSLGTYEAF
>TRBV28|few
ATRPSGTKYEQY
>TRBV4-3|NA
ASSQVLGEYNEQF
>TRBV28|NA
ASSFWTGSQEGYT
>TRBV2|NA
ASSGTGGYGYT
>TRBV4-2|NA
ASSQGGQGNTEAF
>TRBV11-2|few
ASSLSPGQTYGYT
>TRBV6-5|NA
ASGHYRSNTEAF
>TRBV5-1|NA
ASSFGAREEKLF
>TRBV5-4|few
ASSLLAGNTGELF
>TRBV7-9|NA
ASSPGGAYSGNTIY
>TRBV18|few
ASSLTQESAEQY
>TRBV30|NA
AWSVGPGTDTQY
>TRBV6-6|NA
ASSTFGGGIQY
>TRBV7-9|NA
ASSFSSGSPAGELF
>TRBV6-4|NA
ASRGPADESEQY